This record looks at one T cell receptor (beta chain) sequence and its context. Germline lookup yields CDR1 SGHAT and CDR2 FQNNGV. The CDR3 loop spans 15 amino acids. J gave up 2 bases and V 5 bases, and 5 bases lay outside the gene matches. Clinical history as reported by participants underpinned cohort assignment. Original handling: Amplifying reference gene primers gave estimates of nucleated cell counts. The assay was immunoSEQ multiplex PCR, and TCRdb's table has in-frame clones only and misses some. V, J and clone size are taken as reported in that table, and D and trimming were inferred from the DNA itself. The profile shows about 130,000 clones, roughly 88% of them singletons. The sample comes from a study of blood T cell repertoires in COVID-19.

This sequence joins TRBV11-2 and TRBJ1-1, with 10 bases identical to TRBD1. The sequencing sample was made of PBMCs or T cells enriched from blood (not recorded which). This receptor was taken from a man aged 45 to 65 who had recovered from COVID-19. The CDR3 reads CASSHRDRGNTEAFF. CDR3 DNA sequence: TGTGCCAGCAGCCACCGGGACAGGGGCAACACTGAAGCTTTCTTT. The variable domain in full, with the rest retrieved from reference TRBV11-2 and TRBJ1-1, is EAGVAQSPRYKIIEKRQSVAFWCNPISGHATLYWYQQILGQGPKLLIQFQNNGVVDDSQLPKDRFSAERLKGVDSTLKIQPAKLEDSAVYLCASSHRDRGNTEAFFGQGTRLTVV.